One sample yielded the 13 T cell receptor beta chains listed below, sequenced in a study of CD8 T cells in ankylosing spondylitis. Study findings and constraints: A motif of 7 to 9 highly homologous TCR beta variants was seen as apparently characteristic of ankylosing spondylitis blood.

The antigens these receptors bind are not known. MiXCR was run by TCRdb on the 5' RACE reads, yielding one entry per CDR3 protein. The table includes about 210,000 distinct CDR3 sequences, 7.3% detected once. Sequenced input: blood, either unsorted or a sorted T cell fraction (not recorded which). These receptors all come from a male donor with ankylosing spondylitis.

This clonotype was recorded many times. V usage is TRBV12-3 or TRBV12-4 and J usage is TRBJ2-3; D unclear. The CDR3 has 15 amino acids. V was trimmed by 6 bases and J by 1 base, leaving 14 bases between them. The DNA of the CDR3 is TGTGCCAGCAGCCCAAGACCGGGTCGCACAGATACGCAGTATTTT. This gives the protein CASSPRPGRTDTQYF.

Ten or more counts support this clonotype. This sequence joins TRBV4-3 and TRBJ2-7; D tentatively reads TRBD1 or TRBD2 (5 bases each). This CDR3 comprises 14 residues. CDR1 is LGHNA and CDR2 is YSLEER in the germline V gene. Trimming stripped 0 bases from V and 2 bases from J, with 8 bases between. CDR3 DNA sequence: TGCGCCAGCAGCCAAGATCCGGGGCCCTACGAGCAGTACTTC. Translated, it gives CASSQDPGPYEQYF.

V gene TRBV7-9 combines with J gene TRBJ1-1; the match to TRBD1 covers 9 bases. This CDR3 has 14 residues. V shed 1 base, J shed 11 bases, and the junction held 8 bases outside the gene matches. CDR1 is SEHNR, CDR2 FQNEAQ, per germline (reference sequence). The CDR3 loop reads CASSLVDGTGQAFF. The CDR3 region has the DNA TGTGCCAGCAGCTTAGTGGACGGGACAGGGCAGGCTTTCTTT. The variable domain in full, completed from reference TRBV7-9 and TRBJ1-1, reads DTGVSQNPRHKITKRGQNVTFRCDPISEHNRLYWYRQTLGQGPEFLTYFQNEAQLEKSRLLSDRFSAERPKGSFSTLEIQRTEQGDSAMYLCASSLVDGTGQAFFGQGTRLTVV.

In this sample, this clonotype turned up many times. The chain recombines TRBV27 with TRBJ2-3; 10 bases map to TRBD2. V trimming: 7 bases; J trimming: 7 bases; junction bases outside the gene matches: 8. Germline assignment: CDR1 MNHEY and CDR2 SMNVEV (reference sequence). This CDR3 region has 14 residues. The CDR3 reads CASILAGAPHTQYF. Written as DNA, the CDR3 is TGTGCCAGCATCCTAGCGGGAGCCCCCCATACGCAGTATTTT.

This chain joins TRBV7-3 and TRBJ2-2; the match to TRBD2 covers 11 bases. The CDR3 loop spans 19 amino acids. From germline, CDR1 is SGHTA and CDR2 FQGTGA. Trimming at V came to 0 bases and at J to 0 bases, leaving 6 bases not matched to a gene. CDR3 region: CASSLTPGLADTNTGELFF. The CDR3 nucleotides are TGTGCCAGCAGCTTAACCCCGGGACTAGCGGACACGAACACCGGGGAGCTGTTTTTT.

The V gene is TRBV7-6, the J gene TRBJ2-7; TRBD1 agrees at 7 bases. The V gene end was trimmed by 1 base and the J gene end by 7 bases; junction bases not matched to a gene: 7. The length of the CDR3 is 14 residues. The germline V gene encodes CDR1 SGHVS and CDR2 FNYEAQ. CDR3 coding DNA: TGTGCCAGCAGCTTAGTGCCAGGGGGAGAAGAGCAGTACTTC. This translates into CASSLVPGGEEQYF.

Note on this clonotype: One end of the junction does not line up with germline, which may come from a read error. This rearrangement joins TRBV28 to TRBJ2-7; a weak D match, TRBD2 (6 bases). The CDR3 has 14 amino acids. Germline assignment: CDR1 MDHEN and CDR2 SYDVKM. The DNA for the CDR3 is TGTGCCACCAGTGCGGGACTGGGCGACTACGAGCAGTACTTC. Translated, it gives CATSAGLGDYEQYF.

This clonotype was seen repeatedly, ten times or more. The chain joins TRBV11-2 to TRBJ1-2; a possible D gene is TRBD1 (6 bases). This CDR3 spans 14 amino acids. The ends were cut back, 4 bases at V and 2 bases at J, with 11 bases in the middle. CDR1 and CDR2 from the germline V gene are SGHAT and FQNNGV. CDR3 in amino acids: CASSSPGHNYGYTF. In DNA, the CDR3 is TGTGCCAGCAGCTCTCCGGGACACAACTATGGCTACACCTTC.

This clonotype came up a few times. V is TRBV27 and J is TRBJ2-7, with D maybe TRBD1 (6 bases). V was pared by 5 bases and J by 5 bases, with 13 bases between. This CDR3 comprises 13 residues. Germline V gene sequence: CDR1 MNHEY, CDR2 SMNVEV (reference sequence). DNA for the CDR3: TGTGCCAGCAGTCCCTTGAGGGGGAACGAGCAGTACTTC. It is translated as CASSPLRGNEQYF.

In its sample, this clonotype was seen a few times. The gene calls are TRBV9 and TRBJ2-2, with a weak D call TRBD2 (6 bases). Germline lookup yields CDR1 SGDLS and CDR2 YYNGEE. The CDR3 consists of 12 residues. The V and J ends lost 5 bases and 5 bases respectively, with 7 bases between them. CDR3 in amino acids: CASRRGTGELFF. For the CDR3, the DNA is TGTGCCAGCAGACGGGGGACCGGGGAGCTGTTTTTT. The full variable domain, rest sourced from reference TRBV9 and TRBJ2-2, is DSGVTQTPKHLITATGQRVTLRCSPRSGDLSVYWYQQSLDQGLQFLIQYYNGEERAKGNILERFSAQQFPDLHSELNLSSLELGDSALYFCASRRGTGELFFGEGSRLTVL.

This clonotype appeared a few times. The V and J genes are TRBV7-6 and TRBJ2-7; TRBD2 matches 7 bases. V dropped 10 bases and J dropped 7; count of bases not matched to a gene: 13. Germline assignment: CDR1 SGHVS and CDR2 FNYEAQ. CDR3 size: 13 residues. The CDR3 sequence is CATRASGKGEQYF. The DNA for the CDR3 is TGTGCCACGAGGGCTAGCGGAAAGGGGGAGCAGTACTTC. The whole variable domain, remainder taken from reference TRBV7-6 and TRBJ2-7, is GAGVSQSPRYKVTKRGQDVALRCDPISGHVSLYWYRQALGQGPEFLTYFNYEAQQDKSGLPNDRFSAERPEGSISTLTIQRTEQRDSAMYRCATRASGKGEQYFGPGTRLTVT.

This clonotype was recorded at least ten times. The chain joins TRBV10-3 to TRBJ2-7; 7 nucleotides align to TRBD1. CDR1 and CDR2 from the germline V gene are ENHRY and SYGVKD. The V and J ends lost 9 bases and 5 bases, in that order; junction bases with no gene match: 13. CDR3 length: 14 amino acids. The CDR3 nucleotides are TGTGCCATTGGGACAGCAGGGGGTAAGAACGAGCAGTACTTC. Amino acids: CAIGTAGGKNEQYF.

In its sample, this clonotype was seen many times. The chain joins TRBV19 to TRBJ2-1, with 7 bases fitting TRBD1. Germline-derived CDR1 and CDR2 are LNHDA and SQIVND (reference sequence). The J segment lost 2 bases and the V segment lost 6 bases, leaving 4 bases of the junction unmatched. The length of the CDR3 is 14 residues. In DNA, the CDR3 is TGTGCCAGTAGGGCCGGGACAGCCTACAATGAGCAGTTCTTC. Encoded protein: CASRAGTAYNEQFF.